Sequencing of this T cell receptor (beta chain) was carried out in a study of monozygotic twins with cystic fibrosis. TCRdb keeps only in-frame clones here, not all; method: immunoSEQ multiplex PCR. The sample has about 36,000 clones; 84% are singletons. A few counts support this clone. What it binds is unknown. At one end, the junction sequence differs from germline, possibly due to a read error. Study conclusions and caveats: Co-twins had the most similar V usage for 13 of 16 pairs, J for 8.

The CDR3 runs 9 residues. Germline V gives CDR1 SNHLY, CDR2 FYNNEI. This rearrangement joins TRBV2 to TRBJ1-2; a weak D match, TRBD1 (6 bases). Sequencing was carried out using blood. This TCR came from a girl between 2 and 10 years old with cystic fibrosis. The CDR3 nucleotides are TGTGCCAGCAGTAAGGGGGTCTCCTTC. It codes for CASSKGVSF.